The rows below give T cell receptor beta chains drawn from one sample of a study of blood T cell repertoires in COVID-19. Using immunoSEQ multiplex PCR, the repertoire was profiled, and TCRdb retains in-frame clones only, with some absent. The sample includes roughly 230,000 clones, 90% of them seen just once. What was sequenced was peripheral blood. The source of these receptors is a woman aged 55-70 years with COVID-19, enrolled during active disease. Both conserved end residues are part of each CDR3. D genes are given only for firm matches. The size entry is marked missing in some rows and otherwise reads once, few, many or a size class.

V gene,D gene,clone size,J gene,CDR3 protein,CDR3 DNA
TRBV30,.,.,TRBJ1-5,CAWSLTANQPQHF,TGTGCCTGGAGCCTGACAGCAAATCAGCCCCAGCATTTT
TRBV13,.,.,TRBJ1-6,CASSGEGLSSYNSPLHF,TGTGCCAGCAGCGGGGAGGGCCTCAGCTCCTATAATTCACCCCTCCACTTT
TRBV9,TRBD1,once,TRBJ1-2,CASSDRQGSYGYTF,TGTGCCAGCAGCGACCGACAGGGGTCCTATGGCTACACCTTC
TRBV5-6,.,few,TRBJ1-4,CASSSPGKGEKLFF,TGTGCCAGCAGCTCCCCGGGGAAGGGTGAAAAACTGTTTTTT
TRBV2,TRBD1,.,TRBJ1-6,CASSGGQGAQNSPLHF,TGTGCCAGCAGTGGGGGACAGGGGGCGCAAAATTCACCCCTCCACTTT
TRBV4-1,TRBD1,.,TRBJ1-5,CASSQHGTGYTNQPQHF,TGCGCCAGCAGCCAACACGGGACAGGGTATACCAATCAGCCCCAGCATTTT
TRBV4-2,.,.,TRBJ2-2,CASSQETQEVTGELFF,TGTGCCAGCAGCCAAGAGACACAGGAAGTTACCGGGGAGCTGTTTTTT
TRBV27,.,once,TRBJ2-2,CASSLSGLTSIPGELFF,TGTGCCAGCAGTTTATCGGGCTTGACATCTATCCCCGGGGAGCTGTTTTTT
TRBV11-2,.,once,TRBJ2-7,CASSLSYARRSRSYEQYF,TGTGCCAGCAGCTTATCCTACGCGCGACGGAGTAGATCCTACGAGCAGTACTTC
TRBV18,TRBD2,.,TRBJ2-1,CASSPSGEYNEQFF,TGTGCCAGCTCTCCTAGCGGGGAGTACAATGAGCAGTTCTTC
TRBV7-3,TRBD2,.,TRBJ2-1,CASSLPGLAGHNEQFF,TGTGCCAGCAGCTTACCCGGACTAGCGGGCCACAATGAGCAGTTCTTC
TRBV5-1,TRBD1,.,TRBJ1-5,CASSAGQGASQPQHF,TGCGCCAGCAGCGCGGGACAGGGGGCCAGCCAGCCCCAGCATTTT
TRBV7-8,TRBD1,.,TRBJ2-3,CASSLNPEDRASTDTQYF,TGTGCCAGCAGCTTAAACCCCGAGGACAGGGCTAGCACAGATACGCAGTATTTT
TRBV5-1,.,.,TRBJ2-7,CASSLNTDTYEQYF,TGCGCCAGCAGCTTAAACACAGATACCTACGAGCAGTACTTC
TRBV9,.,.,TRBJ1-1,CASSVRSGLNTEAFF,TGTGCCAGCAGCGTACGCTCAGGGCTGAACACTGAAGCTTTCTTT
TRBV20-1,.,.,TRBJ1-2,CSASRTPQLF,TGCAGTGCTAGTCGGACACCCCAACTCTTC
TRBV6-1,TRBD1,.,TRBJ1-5,CASSEAAGQGYLPQHF,TGTGCCAGCAGTGAAGCGGCAGGACAGGGTTATTTACCCCAGCATTTT
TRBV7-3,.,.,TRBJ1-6,CASSFAGNNSPLHF,TGTGCCAGCAGCTTTGCAGGAAATAATTCACCCCTCCACTTT
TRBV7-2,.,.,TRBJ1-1,CASSFDLLVTEAFF,TGTGCCAGCAGCTTTGACTTATTGGTCACTGAAGCTTTCTTT
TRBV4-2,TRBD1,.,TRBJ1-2,CASSQRQGVHPNYGYTF,TGTGCCAGCAGCCAACGACAGGGGGTCCACCCCAACTATGGCTACACCTTC
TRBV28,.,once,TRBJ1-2,CASSPGPYGYTF,TGTGCCAGCAGTCCAGGCCCCTATGGCTACACCTTC
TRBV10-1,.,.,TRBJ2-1,CAKQASNNEQFF,TGCGCCAAGCAGGCCTCTAACAATGAGCAGTTCTTC
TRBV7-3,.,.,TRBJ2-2,CASSPGTANTGELFF,TGTGCCAGCAGCCCTGGGACTGCGAACACCGGGGAGCTGTTTTTT
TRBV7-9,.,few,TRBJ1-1,CASSFNRLNTEAFF,TGTGCCAGCAGCTTTAACAGATTGAACACTGAAGCTTTCTTT
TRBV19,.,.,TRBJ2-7,CASKTQLSSYEQYF,TGTGCCAGTAAAACACAGCTCAGCTCCTACGAGCAGTACTTC
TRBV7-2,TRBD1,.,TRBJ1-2,CASSYQQGVVHGYTF,TGTGCCAGCAGCTACCAACAGGGGGTTGTTCATGGCTACACCTTC
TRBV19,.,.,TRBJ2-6,CASSPLGLTGANVLTF,TGTGCCAGTAGCCCCTTGGGCTTGACTGGGGCCAACGTCCTGACTTTC
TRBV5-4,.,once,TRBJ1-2,CASSLSVVYGYTF,TGTGCCAGCAGCTTGTCTGTCGTCTATGGCTACACCTTC
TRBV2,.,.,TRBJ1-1,CASTGVQYSNTEAFF,TGTGCCAGCACCGGTGTACAGTACTCTAACACTGAAGCTTTCTTT
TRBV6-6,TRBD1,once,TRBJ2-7,CASSYPGQVYEQYF,TGTGCCAGCAGTTACCCGGGACAGGTGTACGAGCAGTACTTC
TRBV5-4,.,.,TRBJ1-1,CASNSLAGAYTEAFF,TGTGCCAGCAACTCCCTGGCAGGGGCTTACACTGAAGCTTTCTTT